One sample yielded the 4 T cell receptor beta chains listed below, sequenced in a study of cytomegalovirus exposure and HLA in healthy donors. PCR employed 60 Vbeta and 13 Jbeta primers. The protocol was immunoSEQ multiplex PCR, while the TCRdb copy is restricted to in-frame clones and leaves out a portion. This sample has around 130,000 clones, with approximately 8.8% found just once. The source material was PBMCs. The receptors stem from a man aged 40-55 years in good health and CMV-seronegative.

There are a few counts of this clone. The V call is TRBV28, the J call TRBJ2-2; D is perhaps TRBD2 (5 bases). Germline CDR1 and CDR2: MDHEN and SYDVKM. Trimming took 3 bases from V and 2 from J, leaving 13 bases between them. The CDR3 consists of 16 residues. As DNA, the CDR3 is TGTGCCAGCAGTTTTTTTTGGGGAGAAAACACCGGGGAGCTGTTTTTT. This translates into CASSFFWGENTGELFF.

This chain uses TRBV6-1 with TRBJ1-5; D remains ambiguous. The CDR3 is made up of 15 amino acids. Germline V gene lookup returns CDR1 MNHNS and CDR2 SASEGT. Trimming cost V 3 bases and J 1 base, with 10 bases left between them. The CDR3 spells CASSDEGRSNQPQHF. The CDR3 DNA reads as TGTGCCAGCAGTGACGAGGGCAGAAGCAATCAGCCCCAGCATTTT.

The CDR3 DNA reads TGTGCCACCAGCAGAGATTGGGGGGGGTACAATGAGCAGTTCTTC. It yields the protein CATSRDWGGYNEQFF. The rearrangement joins TRBV15 to TRBJ2-1; 7 bases match TRBD2. The V and J ends lost 0 bases and 4 bases, in that order; junction bases with no gene match: 3. This CDR3 has 15 amino acids. The germline V gene has CDR1 LNHNV and CDR2 YYDKDF (reference sequence). The full variable domain, with the rest looked up from reference TRBV15 and TRBJ2-1, is DAMVIQNPRYQVTQFGKPVTLSCSQTLNHNVMYWYQQKSSQAPKLLFHYYDKDFNNEADTPDNFQSRRPNTSFCFLDIRSPGLGDTAMYLCATSRDWGGYNEQFFGPGTRLTVL.

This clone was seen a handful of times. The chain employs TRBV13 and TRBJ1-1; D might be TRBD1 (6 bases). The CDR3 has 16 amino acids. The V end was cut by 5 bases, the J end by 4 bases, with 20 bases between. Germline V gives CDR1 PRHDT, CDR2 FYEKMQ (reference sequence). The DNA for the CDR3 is TGTGCCAGCAGCCCCATTCCAGGGGAAGGAGGCACTGAAGCTTTCTTT. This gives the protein CASSPIPGEGGTEAFF.